A selection of T cell receptor beta chains follows, all from one sample in a study of OX40 agonist ivuxolimab in advanced cancers. Libraries were prepared by immunoSEQ multiplex PCR; TCRdb keeps only in-frame clonotypes and omits some of them. The table lists 60,000 to 100,000 clones, 92% of them singletons, with 9.5% to 11% in the top ten. The input for sequencing was CD4+ or CD8+ T cells sorted from blood, taken in a trial of the OX40 agonist ivuxolimab. The source is an adult with an advanced solid tumor such as melanoma, head and neck, liver or kidney cancer. Both conserved end residues are part of each CDR3. D genes are given only for firm matches. Clone size is stated in some rows and not others, as once, few, many or a class when expanded.

TRBV7-9	NA	TRBJ2-7	15	TRBD1	CASSGGQVDSYEQYF	TGTGCCAGCAGCGGCGGACAGGTGGATTCCTACGAGCAGTACTTC
TRBV7-9	NA	TRBJ2-5	13	NA	CASSLDLLETQYF	TGTGCCAGCAGCTTAGACCTTCTGGAGACCCAGTACTTC
TRBV2	NA	TRBJ2-7	12	NA	CASSGPSYEQYF	TGTGCCAGCAGTGGACCGTCGTACGAGCAGTACTTC
TRBV7-7	NA	TRBJ2-1	14	NA	CASSLAALYNEQFF	TGTGCTAGCAGCTTAGCGGCGCTCTACAATGAGCAGTTCTTC
TRBV6-4	once	TRBJ1-4	14	NA	CASSGDGLNEKLFF	TGTGCCAGCAGTGGGGACGGCCTTAATGAAAAACTGTTTTTT
TRBV4-3	NA	TRBJ2-7	15	NA	CASSPGDSKAYEQYF	TGCGCCAGCAGCCCTGGGGACTCAAAAGCCTACGAGCAGTACTTC
TRBV6-1	many	TRBJ2-7	13	NA	CAALDRTHYEQYF	TGTGCCGCACTCGACAGGACTCACTACGAGCAGTACTTC
TRBV10-3	NA	TRBJ1-4	16	TRBD1	CAISEIYGQGGEKLFF	TGTGCCATCAGTGAGATTTACGGACAGGGAGGTGAAAAACTGTTTTTT
TRBV5-1	NA	TRBJ2-1	15	NA	CASSPGFNPYNEQFF	TGCGCCAGCAGCCCAGGGTTTAACCCTTACAATGAGCAGTTCTTC
TRBV6-5	NA	TRBJ2-2	13	NA	CASSLLGGGELFF	TGTGCCAGCAGTCTACTAGGCGGCGGGGAGCTGTTTTTT
TRBV7-8	once	TRBJ1-2	16	NA	CASSSPWDTTGYGYTF	TGTGCCAGCAGTTCCCCTTGGGACACGACGGGATATGGCTACACCTTC
TRBV7-8	NA	TRBJ2-7	14	TRBD2	CASSSLAGGYEQYF	TGTGCCAGCAGCTCTCTAGCGGGGGGATACGAGCAGTACTTC
TRBV27	NA	TRBJ2-1	15	TRBD2	CASSFRRGAYNEQFF	TGTGCCAGCAGTTTCAGGCGGGGGGCCTACAATGAGCAGTTCTTC
TRBV4-1	NA	TRBJ2-5	16	TRBD2	CASSQGVAGGLETQYF	TGCGCCAGCAGCCAAGGGGTAGCGGGGGGGCTAGAGACCCAGTACTTC
TRBV27	NA	TRBJ2-1	16	TRBD2	CASSFLAGDTHNEQFF	TGTGCCAGCAGTTTTCTAGCGGGGGACACGCACAATGAGCAGTTCTTC
TRBV6-5	NA	TRBJ1-4	13	NA	CASSYSMVEKLFF	TGTGCCAGCAGTTACTCGATGGTCGAAAAACTGTTTTTT
TRBV27	NA	TRBJ1-2	15	NA	CASSFTVSPAYGYTF	TGTGCCAGCAGTTTCACAGTTAGCCCAGCCTATGGCTACACCTTC
TRBV7-8	NA	TRBJ2-1	11	NA	CASSVYNEQFF	TGTGCCAGCAGCGTATACAATGAGCAGTTCTTC
TRBV7-9	NA	TRBJ2-5	13	NA	CASSLTGWETQYF	TGTGCCAGCAGCCTCACAGGGTGGGAGACCCAGTACTTC
TRBV13	NA	TRBJ2-2	14	TRBD1	CASTKQGATGELFF	TGTGCCAGCACCAAGCAGGGGGCCACCGGGGAGCTGTTTTTT
TRBV9	NA	TRBJ2-1	15	NA	CASSVEKVPYNEQFF	TGTGCCAGCAGCGTAGAGAAGGTCCCCTACAATGAGCAGTTCTTC
TRBV27	NA	TRBJ2-7	15	TRBD1	CASSPGTGGSYEQYF	TGTGCCAGCAGTCCCGGGACAGGGGGGAGCTACGAGCAGTACTTC
TRBV13	NA	TRBJ2-3	15	TRBD2	CASSSIAGGKDTQYF	TGTGCCAGCAGCTCGATAGCGGGGGGGAAAGATACGCAGTATTTT
TRBV5-5	NA	TRBJ2-7	14	NA	CASSSPRQVYEQYF	TGTGCCAGCAGCTCACCTCGACAGGTCTACGAGCAGTACTTC
TRBV7-6	NA	TRBJ2-7	15	NA	CASSSGLGSKGEQYF	TGTGCCAGCAGCTCGGGGCTCGGGTCTAAAGGCGAGCAGTACTTC
TRBV10-3	NA	TRBJ1-2	16	NA	CAISEAESGEFYGYTF	TGTGCCATCAGTGAAGCGGAGTCAGGAGAATTCTATGGCTACACCTTC
TRBV13	NA	TRBJ2-2	13	NA	CASSLGATGELFF	TGTGCCAGCAGCTTAGGGGCTACCGGGGAGCTGTTTTTT
TRBV4-3	NA	TRBJ2-7	13	NA	CASSQTTDYEQYF	TGCGCCAGCAGCCAGACGACAGACTACGAGCAGTACTTC
TRBV5-1	NA	TRBJ1-2	14	TRBD1	CASRGPGQLYGYTF	TGCGCCAGCAGGGGACCGGGACAGCTCTATGGCTACACCTTC
TRBV11-2	once	TRBJ2-7	12	NA	CASSLGTYEQYF	TGTGCCAGCAGCTTAGGAACCTACGAGCAGTACTTC
TRBV21-1	NA	TRBJ2-7	18	NA	CASSKLWGSGGPNYEQYF	TGTGCCAGCAGCAAACTGTGGGGTAGCGGGGGGCCTAACTACGAGCAGTACTTC
TRBV6-5	NA	TRBJ1-1	11	NA	CASSPDTEAFF	TGTGCCAGCAGTCCGGACACTGAAGCTTTCTTT
TRBV7-9	NA	TRBJ2-1	15	TRBD2	CASSFGGSSYNEQFF	TGTGCCAGCAGCTTCGGGGGGAGCTCCTACAATGAGCAGTTCTTC
TRBV5-1	NA	TRBJ1-1	15	NA	CASSLAEVSGTEAFF	TGCGCCAGCAGCTTGGCCGAGGTTTCGGGAACTGAAGCTTTCTTT
TRBV11-2	NA	TRBJ1-1	13	NA	CASSPGTHNEAFF	TGTGCCAGCAGCCCCGGGACGCATAATGAAGCTTTCTTT
TRBV4-1	once	TRBJ2-3	17	NA	CASSQALDSLGTDTQYF	TGCGCCAGCAGCCAGGCACTAGACTCGTTGGGCACAGATACGCAGTATTTT
TRBV2	NA	TRBJ1-5	14	TRBD1	CASRRTGRIEPQHF	TGTGCCAGCAGGAGGACAGGGCGGATAGAACCCCAGCATTTT
TRBV6-5	NA	TRBJ2-3	14	TRBD2	CASSIAGNTDTQYF	TGTGCCAGCAGCATAGCGGGCAACACAGATACGCAGTATTTT
TRBV15	NA	TRBJ2-7	15	TRBD1	CATSRVTGSSYEQYF	TGTGCCACCAGCAGAGTGACAGGGAGCTCCTACGAGCAGTACTTC
TRBV18	NA	TRBJ2-1	12	NA	CASSPGDNEQFF	TGTGCCAGCTCACCAGGTGACAATGAGCAGTTCTTC
TRBV6-4	NA	TRBJ2-3	15	TRBD2	CASSPLAGLTDTQYF	TGTGCCAGCAGTCCGCTAGCGGGCCTCACAGATACGCAGTATTTT
TRBV27	NA	TRBJ2-7	15	NA	CASSFSRGPWAEQYF	TGTGCCAGCAGTTTCTCCAGAGGCCCGTGGGCCGAGCAGTACTTC
TRBV19	NA	TRBJ1-5	17	TRBD1	CASRLGTGSDSNQPQHF	TGTGCCAGTAGATTAGGGACAGGGTCTGACAGCAATCAGCCCCAGCATTTT
TRBV13	NA	TRBJ2-7	13	TRBD1	CASSSGQGYEQYF	TGTGCCAGCAGCTCGGGACAGGGCTACGAGCAGTACTTC
TRBV9	NA	TRBJ2-7	14	NA	CASSAGHQAYEQYF	TGTGCCAGCAGCGCGGGACACCAAGCCTACGAGCAGTACTTC
TRBV5-8	NA	TRBJ2-7	14	NA	CASSLVRDNCEQYF	TGTGCCAGCAGCTTGGTCAGGGACAACTGCGAGCAGTACTTC
TRBV6-6	NA	TRBJ2-5	15	NA	CASSPSRQMQETQYF	TGTGCCAGCAGCCCGTCCCGTCAGATGCAAGAGACCCAGTACTTC
TRBV10-3	NA	TRBJ1-1	14	TRBD1	CATAGDRENTEAFF	TGTGCCACAGCTGGGGACAGAGAGAACACTGAAGCTTTCTTT
TRBV4-3	NA	TRBJ2-1	11	TRBD1	CASSQGQEQFF	TGCGCCAGCAGCCAGGGACAGGAGCAGTTCTTC
TRBV6-4	few	TRBJ2-3	15	TRBD2	CASSGTSGGTDTQYF	TGTGCCAGCAGTGGGACTAGCGGGGGCACAGATACGCAGTATTTT
TRBV5-1	NA	TRBJ2-3	15	NA	CASSLDSFSTDTQYF	TGCGCCAGCAGCTTGGACAGCTTTAGCACAGATACGCAGTATTTT
TRBV10-3	NA	TRBJ2-7	14	NA	CAISDSGPSYEQYF	TGTGCCATCAGTGATTCTGGACCTTCCTACGAGCAGTACTTC
TRBV7-2	NA	TRBJ1-1	16	NA	CASSPPFEVMNTEAFF	TGTGCCAGCAGCCCTCCTTTTGAGGTAATGAACACTGAAGCTTTCTTT